A single sample is the source of the 15 T cell receptor beta chains below, sequenced in a study of long-term antiretroviral therapy in people with HIV (dated by TCRdb to 2021 to 2024). The immunoSEQ hsTCRB v3.0 assay was used at survey level resolution to sequence the TRB variable region. Here the immuneACCESS table is served through TCRdb, limited to in-frame sequences with V and J called. Missing clones are a known gap in these copies; in checked studies unresolved V genes cover under half, and the rest lacks a known reason. The sample yields approximately 27,000 clones; 75% to 95% were counted once. Of the sample, roughly 4.3% is held by the ten largest clones. The material sequenced was unsorted PBMCs, taken roughly 5 years after starting antiretroviral therapy. The receptors were sampled from a woman between 40 and 55 years old with HIV.

The chain couples TRBV5-5 to TRBJ2-6; D is perhaps TRBD1 or TRBD2 (5 bases each). The length of the CDR3 is 17 residues. Germline lookup yields CDR1 SGHKS and CDR2 YYEKEE (reference sequence). V gave up 3 bases and J gave up 0 bases, with 13 bases separating them. In DNA form, the CDR3 reads TGTGCCAGCAGCTGGGGGACGGATGACTCTGGGGCCAACGTCCTGACTTTC. Protein product: CASSWGTDDSGANVLTF.

This clone was detected only once. This chain uses TRBV2 with TRBJ2-1, with a weak D call TRBD2 (6 bases). Looked up from germline, CDR1 is SNHLY and CDR2 is FYNNEI. The CDR3 extends over 13 amino acids. V gave up 3 bases and J gave up 15 bases, with 18 bases separating them. CDR3 region: CASSEVARVGGFF. The CDR3 DNA reads as TGTGCCAGCAGTGAGGTAGCCCGGGTCGGGGGGTTCTTC. Variable domain in full (rest from reference TRBV2 and TRBJ2-1): EPEVTQTPSHQVTQMGQEVILRCVPISNHLYFYWYRQILGQKVEFLVSFYNNEISEKSEIFDDQFSVERPDGSNFTLKIRSTKLEDSAMYFCASSEVARVGGFFGPGTRLTVL.

The chain has TRBV7-9 and TRBJ2-2; the match to TRBD2 covers 9 bases. The V and J ends lost 4 bases and 2 bases, in that order; junction bases with no gene match: 11. Germline V lookup: CDR1 SEHNR, CDR2 FQNEAQ (reference sequence). This CDR3 is 18 amino acids long. CDR3 DNA sequence: TGTGCCAGCAGCTCGAAAACTAGCGGGTGGGGTAACACCGGGGAGCTGTTTTTT. Translated, it gives CASSSKTSGWGNTGELFF.

The chain is built from TRBV5-1 and TRBJ2-3; D ambiguous. The V gene's germline CDR1 is SGHRS and CDR2 YFSETQ. V lost 0 bases to trimming and J lost 2 bases, with 7 bases between them. The CDR3 covers 14 residues. The CDR3 sequence: CASSLGRSTDTQYF. CDR3 coding DNA: TGCGCCAGCAGCTTGGGCAGGTCCACAGATACGCAGTATTTT.

The chain has TRBV6-6 and TRBJ2-5, with 9 bases identical to TRBD1. The V gene's germline CDR1 is MNHNY and CDR2 SVGAGI (reference sequence). The CDR3 consists of 16 residues. Trimming at V came to 1 base and at J to 2 bases, leaving 5 bases not matched to a gene. CDR3 DNA: TGTGCCAGCAGTTACTGGGACAGGGCTATTCAAGAGACCCAGTACTTC. Translating gives CASSYWDRAIQETQYF.

CDR3 bases: TGCGCCAGCAGCCAAGATAACTGGGGGGCGGGGAACACTGAAGCTTTCTTT. Encoded protein: CASSQDNWGAGNTEAFF. This chain links TRBV4-1 with TRBJ1-1, with a tentative D call TRBD1 (6 bases). V was cut by 0 bases and J by 1 base, with 15 bases left in between. The CDR3 consists of 17 residues. CDR1 is MGHRA and CDR2 is YSYEKL in the germline V gene.

The chain couples TRBV11-3 to TRBJ2-1; unclear D gene. The V gene lost 1 base and the J gene lost 5 bases, with 9 bases spanning the gap. This CDR3 is built from 14 residues. Germline V gene lookup returns CDR1 SGHNT and CDR2 YENEEA. Here the CDR3 DNA reads TGTGCCAGCAGCTTAGTTCCCGAGGACAATGAGCAGTTCTTC. Its protein product is CASSLVPEDNEQFF.

This rearrangement joins TRBV14 to TRBJ1-2; D is possibly TRBD1 (5 bases). Germline assignment: CDR1 SGHDN and CDR2 FVKESK. V lost 1 base and J lost 8, with 20 bases in between. The CDR3 runs 16 residues. CDR3 nucleotides: TGTGCCAGCAGCCAAGGGGCACCTGCCGGGGCTACGGGCTACACCTTC. Its translation: CASSQGAPAGATGYTF.

Only one count was recorded for this clone. The J gene is TRBJ1-1, the V gene TRBV5-1, with 7 bases matching TRBD1. The V gene end was trimmed by 4 bases and the J gene end by 6 bases; junction bases not matched to a gene: 6. The germline gives CDR1 SGHRS, CDR2 YFSETQ. The CDR3 has 13 amino acids. CDR3 region: CASSRDSKSEAFF. DNA for the CDR3: TGCGCCAGCAGCCGGGACAGCAAATCTGAAGCTTTCTTT.

The chain carries TRBV4-1 and TRBJ2-7; TRBD1 might be the D (5 bases). The CDR3 is 15 amino acids. Germline V gene data show CDR1 as MGHRA and CDR2 as YSYEKL. V was shortened by 1 base and J by 0 bases, with 10 bases between the two germline ends. The CDR3 protein is CASSQVQVSSYEQYF. CDR3 coding DNA: TGCGCCAGCAGCCAAGTACAGGTCAGCTCCTACGAGCAGTACTTC.

This rearrangement joins TRBV5-1 to TRBJ1-4; perhaps TRBD1 as D (5 bases). Germline V lookup: CDR1 SGHRS, CDR2 YFSETQ. This CDR3 is 15 amino acids long. V was trimmed by 4 bases and J by 5 bases, leaving 15 bases between them. The CDR3 reads CASSLQDGTNEKLFF. CDR3 in DNA: TGCGCCAGCAGCCTCCAGGACGGGACGAATGAAAAACTGTTTTTT.

The genes are TRBV19 and TRBJ2-2; 7 bases are a match to TRBD1. Per germline, CDR1 LNHDA and CDR2 SQIVND (reference sequence). The CDR3 extends over 15 amino acids. V was clipped by 2 bases and J by 4 bases; unmatched bases: 4. Written as DNA, the CDR3 is TGTGCCAGTAGTATAACAGGGGCCGGCACCGGGGAGCTGTTTTTT. It codes for CASSITGAGTGELFF.

The gene calls are TRBV10-2 and TRBJ2-7; D ambiguous. Trimming shortened V by 4 bases and J by 5 bases, and 6 bases separated the two germline ends. The length of the CDR3 is 11 residues. CDR1 WSHSY and CDR2 SAAADI come from the germline V gene. CDR3: CASSVGHEQYF. The CDR3 DNA reads as TGCGCCAGCAGTGTCGGGCACGAGCAGTACTTC.

This rearrangement joins TRBV2 to TRBJ2-2, with D possibly called TRBD1 or TRBD2 (5 bases each). The V end was cut by 6 bases, the J end by 0 bases, with 11 bases between. CDR1 and CDR2 from the germline V gene are SNHLY and FYNNEI. The CDR3 covers 15 residues. DNA of the CDR3: TGTGCCAGCAGCCCGCAGGGAGCGAACACCGGGGAGCTGTTTTTT. Its translation is CASSPQGANTGELFF.

This clone was found once. This chain links TRBV6-1 with TRBJ2-1; 9 positions match TRBD1. Germline-derived CDR1 and CDR2 are MNHNS and SASEGT. J lost 6 bases, V lost 7 bases, and 10 bases had no gene match. The CDR3 contains 15 residues. This CDR3 reads CASNIGTGYTNEQFF. Here the CDR3 DNA reads TGTGCCAGCAATATAGGGACAGGGTACACCAATGAGCAGTTCTTC.